This entry describes one T cell receptor (beta chain). Its antigen is unknown. Via MiXCR, TCRdb re-called the RACE reads, giving one row per CDR3 protein. The sample lists roughly 100,000 distinct CDR3 sequences, 9.5% to 15% occurring once. With 3 bases removed from V and 1 base from J, the gap between germline ends came to 10 bases. The CDR3 extends over 14 amino acids. Per the germline V gene, CDR1 is KGHSH and CDR2 is LQKENI. Time point noted: pre-sensitization, week 0. Treatment in this sample: therapeutic diphenylcyclopropenone sensitization with weekly scalp DPC. Only after blood had been drawn was each patch test applied. The sample originates from a study of human T cells and chemical hapten exposure. Overall study findings and caveats: Alopecia was present in the donors, so their immune response may differ from healthy people's.

The J gene is TRBJ2-7, the V gene TRBV18, with D maybe TRBD1 (6 bases). The sequencing here drew on whole blood, taken in connection with sensitization to the hapten diphenylcyclopropenone (DPC). The sequence came from a woman aged 45-65 years with alopecia areata. Some clones in this sample may be carry-over from other donors' samples. The CDR3 DNA sequence: TGTGCCAGCTCACCCCAGGACAGTTCCTACGAGCAGTACTTC. Residues: CASSPQDSSYEQYF.